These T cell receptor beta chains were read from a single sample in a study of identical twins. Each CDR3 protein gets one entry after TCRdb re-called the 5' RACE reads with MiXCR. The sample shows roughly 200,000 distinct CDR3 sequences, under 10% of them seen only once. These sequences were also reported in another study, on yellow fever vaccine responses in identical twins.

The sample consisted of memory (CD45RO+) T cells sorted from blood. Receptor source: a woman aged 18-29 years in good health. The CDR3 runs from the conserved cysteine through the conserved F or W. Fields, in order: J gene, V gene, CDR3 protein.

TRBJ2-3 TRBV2 CASSVVGPDTQYF
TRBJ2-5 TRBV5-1 CASSLATSKETQYF
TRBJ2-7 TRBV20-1 CSARGSGTGEQYF
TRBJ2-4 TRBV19 CASSIVAGPQYF
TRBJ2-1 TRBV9 CASSTQRGGSDEQFF
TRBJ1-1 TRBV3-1 CASSQTFAGYTEAFF
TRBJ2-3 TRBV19 CASSQRDTDTQYF
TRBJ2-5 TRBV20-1 CSANPESPGGKTQYF
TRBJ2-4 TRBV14 CASSQAGVAIQYF
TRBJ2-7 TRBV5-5 CASSRGQGSYEQYF